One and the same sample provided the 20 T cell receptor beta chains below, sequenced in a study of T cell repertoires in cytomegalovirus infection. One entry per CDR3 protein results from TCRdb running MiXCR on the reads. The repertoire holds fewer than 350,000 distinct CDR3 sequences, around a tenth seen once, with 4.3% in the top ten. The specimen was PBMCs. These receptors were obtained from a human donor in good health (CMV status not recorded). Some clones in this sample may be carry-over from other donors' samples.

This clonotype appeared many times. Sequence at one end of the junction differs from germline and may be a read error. The chain's CDR3 is CASSLGGPGNTIYF. The CDR3 coding sequence is TGTGCCAGCAGTTTAGGGGGGCCTGGAAACACCATATATTTT. The gene calls are TRBV7-2 and TRBJ1-3, with D possibly being TRBD1 (6 bases). Germline-derived CDR1 and CDR2 are SGHTA and FQGNSA. There are 14 residues in the CDR3.

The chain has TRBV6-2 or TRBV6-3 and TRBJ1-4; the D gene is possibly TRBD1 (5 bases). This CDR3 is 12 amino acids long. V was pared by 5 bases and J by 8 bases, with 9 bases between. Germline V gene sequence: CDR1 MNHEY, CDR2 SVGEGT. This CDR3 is CASSPGPEKLFF. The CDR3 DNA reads TGTGCCAGCAGTCCGGGACCCGAAAAACTGTTTTTT.

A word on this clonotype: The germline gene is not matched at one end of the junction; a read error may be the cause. The CDR3 loop reads CSAPDRSSHNEQFF. The CDR3 DNA follows: TGCAGTGCTCCCGACCGCAGCTCCCACAATGAGCAGTTCTTC. This rearrangement joins TRBV20-1 to TRBJ2-1; D gene ambiguous. This CDR3 has 14 amino acids. The germline CDR1 and CDR2 sequences are DFQATT and SNEGSKA (reference sequence).

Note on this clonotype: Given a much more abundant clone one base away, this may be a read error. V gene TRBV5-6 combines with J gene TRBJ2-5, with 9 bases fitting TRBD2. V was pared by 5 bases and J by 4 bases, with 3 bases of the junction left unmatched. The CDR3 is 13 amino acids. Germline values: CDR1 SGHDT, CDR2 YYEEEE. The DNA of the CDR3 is TGTGCCAGCAGTCAGACTAGCGGAGAGACCCAGTACTTC. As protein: CASSQTSGETQYF.

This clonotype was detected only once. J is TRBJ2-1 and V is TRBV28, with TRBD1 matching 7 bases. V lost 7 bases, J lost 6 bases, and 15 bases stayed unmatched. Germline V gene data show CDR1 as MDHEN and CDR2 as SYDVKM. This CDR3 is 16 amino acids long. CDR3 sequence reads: CASIRAGARGSNEQFF. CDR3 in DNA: TGTGCCAGCATAAGGGCCGGGGCCAGGGGGTCCAATGAGCAGTTCTTC.

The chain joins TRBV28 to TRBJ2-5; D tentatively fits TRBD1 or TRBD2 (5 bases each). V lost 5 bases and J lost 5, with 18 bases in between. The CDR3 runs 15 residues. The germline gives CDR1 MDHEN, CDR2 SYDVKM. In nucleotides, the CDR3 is TGTGCCAGCAGTCCCAGCCGGGGACGATGGGAGACCCAGTACTTC. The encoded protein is CASSPSRGRWETQYF.

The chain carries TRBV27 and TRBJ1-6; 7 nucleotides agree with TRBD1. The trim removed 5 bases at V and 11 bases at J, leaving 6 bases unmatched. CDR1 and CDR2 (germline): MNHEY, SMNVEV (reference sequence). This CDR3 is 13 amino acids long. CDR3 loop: CASSRGQNPPLHF. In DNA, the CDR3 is TGTGCCAGCAGTAGGGGACAGAATCCACCCCTCCACTTT.

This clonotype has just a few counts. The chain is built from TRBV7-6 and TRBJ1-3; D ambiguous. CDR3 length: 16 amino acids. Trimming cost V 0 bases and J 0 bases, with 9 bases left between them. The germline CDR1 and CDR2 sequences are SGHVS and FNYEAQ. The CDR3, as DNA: TGTGCCAGCAGCTTAGCCCTCCCCGGCTCTGGAAACACCATATATTTT. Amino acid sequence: CASSLALPGSGNTIYF.

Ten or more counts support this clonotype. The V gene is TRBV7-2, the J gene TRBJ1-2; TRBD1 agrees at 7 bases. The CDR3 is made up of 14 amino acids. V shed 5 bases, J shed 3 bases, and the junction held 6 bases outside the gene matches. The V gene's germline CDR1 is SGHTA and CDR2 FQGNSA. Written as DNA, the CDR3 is TGTGCCAGCAGCCGCAGCACAGGGGACTATGGCTACACCTTC. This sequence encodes CASSRSTGDYGYTF.

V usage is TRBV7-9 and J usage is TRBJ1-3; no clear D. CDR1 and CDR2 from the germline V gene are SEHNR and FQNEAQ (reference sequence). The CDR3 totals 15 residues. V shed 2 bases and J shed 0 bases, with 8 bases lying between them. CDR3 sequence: CASSLTALSGNTIYF. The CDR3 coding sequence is TGTGCCAGCAGCTTAACGGCCCTCTCTGGAAACACCATATATTTT. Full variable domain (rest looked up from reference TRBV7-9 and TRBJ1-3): DTGVSQNPRHKITKRGQNVTFRCDPISEHNRLYWYRQTLGQGPEFLTYFQNEAQLEKSRLLSDRFSAERPKGSFSTLEIQRTEQGDSAMYLCASSLTALSGNTIYFGEGSWLTVV.

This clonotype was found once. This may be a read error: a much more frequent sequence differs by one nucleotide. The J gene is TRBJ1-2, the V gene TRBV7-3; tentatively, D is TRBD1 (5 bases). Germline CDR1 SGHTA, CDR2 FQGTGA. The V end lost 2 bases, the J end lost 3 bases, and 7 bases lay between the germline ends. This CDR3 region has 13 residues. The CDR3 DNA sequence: TGTGCCAGCAGCTTAGACAGCGACTATGGCTACACCTTC. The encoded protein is CASSLDSDYGYTF. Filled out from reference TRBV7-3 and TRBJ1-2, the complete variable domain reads GAGVSQTPSNKVTEKGKYVELRCDPISGHTALYWYRQSLGQGPEFLIYFQGTGAADDSGLPNDRFFAVRPEGSVSTLKIQRTERGDSAVYLCASSLDSDYGYTFGSGTRLTVV.

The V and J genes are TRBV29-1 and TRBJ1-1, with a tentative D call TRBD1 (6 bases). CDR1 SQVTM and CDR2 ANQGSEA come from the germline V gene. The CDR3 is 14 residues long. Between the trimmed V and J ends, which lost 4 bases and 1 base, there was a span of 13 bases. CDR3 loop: CSVVLLGANTEAFF. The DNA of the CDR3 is TGCAGCGTTGTCCTCCTGGGGGCGAACACTGAAGCTTTCTTT. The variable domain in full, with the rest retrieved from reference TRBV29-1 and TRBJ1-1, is SAVISQKPSRDICQRGTSLTIQCQVDSQVTMMFWYRQQPGQSLTLIATANQGSEATYESGFVIDKFPISRPNLTFSTLTVSNMSPEDSSIYLCSVVLLGANTEAFFGQGTRLTVV.

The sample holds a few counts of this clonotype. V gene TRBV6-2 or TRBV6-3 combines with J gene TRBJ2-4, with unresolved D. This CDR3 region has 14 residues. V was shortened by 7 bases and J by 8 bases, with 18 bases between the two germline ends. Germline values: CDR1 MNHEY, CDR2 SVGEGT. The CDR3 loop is CASTGRAKGHIQYF. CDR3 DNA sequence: TGTGCCAGCACCGGACGGGCAAAAGGCCACATTCAGTACTTC.

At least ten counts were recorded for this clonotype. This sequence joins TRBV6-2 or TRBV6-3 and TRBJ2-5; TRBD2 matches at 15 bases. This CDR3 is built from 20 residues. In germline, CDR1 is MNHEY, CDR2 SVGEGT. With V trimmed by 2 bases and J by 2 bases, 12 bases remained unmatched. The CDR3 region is CASSYRSGLAGGRRQETQYF. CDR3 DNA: TGTGCCAGCAGTTACCGCTCGGGACTAGCGGGGGGCCGGAGACAAGAGACCCAGTACTTC.

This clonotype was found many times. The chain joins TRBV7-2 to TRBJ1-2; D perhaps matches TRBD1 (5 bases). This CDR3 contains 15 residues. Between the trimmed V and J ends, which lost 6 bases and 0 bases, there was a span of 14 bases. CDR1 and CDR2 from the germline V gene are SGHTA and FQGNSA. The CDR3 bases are TGTGCCAGCAGAACCGGGACCGTAGCTAACTATGGCTACACCTTC. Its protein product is CASRTGTVANYGYTF.

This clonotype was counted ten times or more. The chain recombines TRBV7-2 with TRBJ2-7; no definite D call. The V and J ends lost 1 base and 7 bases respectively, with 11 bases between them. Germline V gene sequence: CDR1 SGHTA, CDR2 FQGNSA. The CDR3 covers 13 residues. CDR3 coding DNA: TGTGCCAGCAGCTTAGTATCTGGGGATGAGCAGTACTTC. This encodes CASSLVSGDEQYF. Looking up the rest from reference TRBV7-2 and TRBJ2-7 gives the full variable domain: GAGVSQSPSNKVTEKGKDVELRCDPISGHTALYWYRQSLGQGLEFLIYFQGNSAPDKSGLPSDRFSAERTGGSVSTLTIQRTQQEDSAVYLCASSLVSGDEQYFGPGTRLTVT.

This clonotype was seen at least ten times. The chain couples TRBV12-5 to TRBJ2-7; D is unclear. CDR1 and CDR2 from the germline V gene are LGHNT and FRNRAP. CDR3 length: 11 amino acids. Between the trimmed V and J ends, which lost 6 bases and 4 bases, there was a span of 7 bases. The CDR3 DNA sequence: TGTGCTAGTGGCGAAGGATACGAGCAGTACTTC. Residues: CASGEGYEQYF.

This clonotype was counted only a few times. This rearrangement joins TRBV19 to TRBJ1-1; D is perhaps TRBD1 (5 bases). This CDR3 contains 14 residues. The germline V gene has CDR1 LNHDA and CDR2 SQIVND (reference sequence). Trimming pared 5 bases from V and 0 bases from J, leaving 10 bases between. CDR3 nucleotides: TGTGCCAGTAGTGCCGGGACGGTGAACACTGAAGCTTTCTTT. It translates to CASSAGTVNTEAFF.

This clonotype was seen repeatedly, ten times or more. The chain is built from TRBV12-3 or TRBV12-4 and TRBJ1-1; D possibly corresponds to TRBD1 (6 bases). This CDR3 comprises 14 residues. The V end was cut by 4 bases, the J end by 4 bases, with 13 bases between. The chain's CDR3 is CASSSPQGSTEAFF. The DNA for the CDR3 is TGTGCCAGCAGTTCCCCTCAGGGGAGCACTGAAGCTTTCTTT.

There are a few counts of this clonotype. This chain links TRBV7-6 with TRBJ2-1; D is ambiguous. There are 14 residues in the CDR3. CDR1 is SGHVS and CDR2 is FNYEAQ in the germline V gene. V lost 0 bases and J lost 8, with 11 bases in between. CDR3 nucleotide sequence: TGTGCCAGCAGCTTAGCGCGACCCCCCGATGAGCAGTTCTTC. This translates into CASSLARPPDEQFF.